This T cell receptor (beta chain) is drawn from a study of cytomegalovirus exposure and HLA in healthy donors. For the study at large: A subsequent analysis stated that the 100 to 150 validation repertoires were run on the same platform as the approximately 700 first-cohort repertoires.

The CDR3 has 17 amino acids. J was trimmed by 0 bases and V by 5 bases; bases with no gene match: 4. Per the germline V gene, CDR1 is SGHVS and CDR2 is FQNEAQ. Study-wide findings and caveats: The tendency of first-cohort TCR clusters to co-occur in the 90 to 150 validation repertoires was the finding of a later analysis. CMV antigen specificity was confirmed in vitro for three CMV-associated chains. Rarity held for most TCR sequences, but there were some public TCRs that occurred in many donors.

Comments on this clone: Its specificity is not known.

Clones were sequenced by immunoSEQ multiplex PCR, and TCRdb holds only the in-frame ones, with some missing. Among roughly 84,000 clones listed, approximately 90% were seen once. The J gene is TRBJ2-2, the V gene TRBV7-8; 12 nucleotides align to TRBD2. The sequenced sample was PBMCs. This receptor was obtained from a man younger than 45 in good health and CMV-seronegative. The CDR3 sequence is CASSRLAGGPNTGELFF. CDR3 sequence (DNA): TGTGCCAGCAGCCGCCTAGCGGGGGGGCCGAACACCGGGGAGCTGTTTTTT.